A single sample is the source of the 17 T cell receptor beta chains below, sequenced in a study of shared clonotypes between healthy human individuals. Sequencing used immunoSEQ multiplex PCR; TCRdb keeps in-frame clones, though not all of them. The profile shows a few million clones, around 94% of them singletons. Source material: naive CD4+ T cells sorted from blood. Subset noted: CD45RA+ positively selected. Receptors were obtained from a man younger than 35 in good health.

Concerning this clone itself: This sample also contains other DNA sequences that code for the same CDR3. CDR3 nucleotides: TGTGCCAGCAGACCGAGCTCCTACAATGAGCAGTTCTTC. This sequence encodes CASRPSSYNEQFF. This chain connects TRBV2 to TRBJ2-1; D ambiguous. Trimming took off 6 bases at V and 0 bases at J, with 6 bases between the two ends. The CDR3 runs 13 residues. The germline gives CDR1 SNHLY, CDR2 FYNNEI.

The chain combines TRBV29-1 with TRBJ1-1, with D perhaps matching TRBD1 (6 bases). The CDR3 has 12 amino acids. The V end lost 5 bases, the J end lost 3 bases, and 10 bases lay between the germline ends. CDR1 is SQVTM, CDR2 ANQGSEA, per germline. This chain's CDR3 is CSVKDSHTEAFF. Here the CDR3 DNA reads TGCAGCGTTAAGGACAGCCACACTGAAGCTTTCTTT.

The chain combines TRBV5-1 with TRBJ2-1, with 8 bases identical to TRBD1. V lost 0 bases and J lost 6; bases outside the gene matches: 5. The CDR3 runs 15 residues. CDR1 is SGHRS and CDR2 is YFSETQ in the germline V gene. The CDR3 region has the DNA TGCGCCAGCAGCTTGGAGAGACAGGGGTTCAATGAGCAGTTCTTC. Its protein product is CASSLERQGFNEQFF.

This clone was counted many times. The sample carries other DNA sequences with the same CDR3. The chain is built from TRBV18 and TRBJ2-5, with D unresolved. The V gene lost 3 bases and the J gene lost 2 bases, with 1 base spanning the gap. This CDR3 contains 11 residues. Germline CDR1 and CDR2: KGHSH and LQKENI. The CDR3: CASSPQETQYF. The CDR3 nucleotides are TGTGCCAGCTCACCTCAAGAGACCCAGTACTTC. The whole variable domain, filled in from reference TRBV18 and TRBJ2-5, reads NAGVMQNPRHLVRRRGQEARLRCSPMKGHSHVYWYRQLPEEGLKFMVYLQKENIIDESGMPKERFSAEFPKEGPSILRIQQVVRGDSAAYFCASSPQETQYFGPGTRLLVL.

The V call is TRBV6-5, the J call TRBJ2-1; D gene uncertain. The CDR3 runs to 15 residues. Germline values: CDR1 MNHEY, CDR2 SVGAGI. V lost 3 bases to trimming and J lost 0 bases, with 9 bases between them. Here the CDR3 reads CASSYGKSSYNEQFF. DNA of the CDR3: TGTGCCAGCAGTTATGGAAAAAGCTCCTACAATGAGCAGTTCTTC.

This chain connects TRBV15 to TRBJ2-2; no reliable D call. Trimming took 1 base from V and 6 from J, leaving 15 bases between them. The length of the CDR3 is 16 residues. Germline V gene sequence: CDR1 LNHNV, CDR2 YYDKDF (reference sequence). CDR3 nucleotide sequence: TGTGCCACCAGCAGAGGACATGTGGGTGGTCCCGGGGAGCTGTTTTTT. Its protein is CATSRGHVGGPGELFF.

The genes are TRBV5-4 and TRBJ2-2; no reliable D call. The CDR3 length is 18 residues. Trimming took 3 bases from V and 5 from J, leaving 23 bases between them. Germline lookup yields CDR1 SGHNT and CDR2 YYREEE (reference sequence). As DNA, the CDR3 is TGTGCCAGCAGCTACCGCCTAAGGACGAGCTCTGTAACCGGGGAGCTGTTTTTT. Its protein is CASSYRLRTSSVTGELFF.

A single count supports this clone. The rearrangement joins TRBV14 to TRBJ1-6; D is unresolved. The CDR3 is 14 residues long. Per germline, CDR1 SGHDN and CDR2 FVKESK. V lost 1 base, J lost 9 bases, and 10 bases lay in between. The CDR3 sequence is CASSQGGSFSPLHF. The DNA of the CDR3 is TGTGCCAGCAGCCAAGGAGGGTCCTTTTCACCCCTCCACTTT.

This sequence joins TRBV5-5 and TRBJ2-2; D call uncertain. The V end lost 3 bases, the J end lost 0 bases, and 9 bases lay between the germline ends. The CDR3 runs to 15 residues. The V gene's germline CDR1 is SGHKS and CDR2 YYEKEE (reference sequence). The CDR3 spells CASSYGSANTGELFF. The CDR3 coding sequence is TGTGCCAGCAGCTACGGATCCGCGAACACCGGGGAGCTGTTTTTT.

The V call is TRBV28, the J call TRBJ1-1; D unresolved. The CDR3 loop spans 13 amino acids. Germline V gives CDR1 MDHEN, CDR2 SYDVKM. The V gene lost 6 bases and the J gene lost 7 bases, with 15 bases spanning the gap. In DNA form, the CDR3 reads TGTGCCAGCAGGCGGAACACCGGGGTTGAAGCTTTCTTT. Protein sequence: CASRRNTGVEAFF.

The CDR3 sequence: CASSGQGFTGELFF. CDR3 DNA sequence: TGTGCCAGCAGTGGACAGGGATTCACCGGGGAGCTGTTTTTT. This chain links TRBV6-1 with TRBJ2-2, with TRBD1 matching 7 bases. V gave up 4 bases and J gave up 4 bases; unmatched junction bases: 3. This CDR3 is 14 amino acids long. The germline CDR1 and CDR2 sequences are MNHNS and SASEGT.

The rearrangement links TRBV6-1 to TRBJ2-5, with D perhaps TRBD1 (6 bases). CDR1 is MNHNS and CDR2 is SASEGT in the germline V gene. This CDR3 is 14 amino acids long. The V end was cut by 6 bases, the J end by 0 bases, with 11 bases between. As DNA, the CDR3 is TGTGCCAGCAGGTACAGGGTGTACCAAGAGACCCAGTACTTC. This codes for CASRYRVYQETQYF.

This sequence joins TRBV5-4 and TRBJ1-6; D unresolved. Per the germline V gene, CDR1 is SGHNT and CDR2 is YYREEE (reference sequence). The CDR3 is 15 residues long. Trimming cost V 3 bases and J 7 bases, with 14 bases left between them. CDR3 protein: CASSSVQGLNSPLHF. CDR3 nucleotides: TGTGCCAGCAGCTCTGTTCAAGGGTTGAATTCACCCCTCCACTTT.

The rearrangement joins TRBV2 to TRBJ1-3; weak D call: TRBD1 (6 bases). Germline V gene data show CDR1 as SNHLY and CDR2 as FYNNEI. Trimming removed 7 bases from V and 4 bases from J, with 14 bases in between. This CDR3 has 14 amino acids. Here the CDR3 DNA reads TGTGCCAGCAACCCAACAGGGTCCGGAAACACCATATATTTT. Protein sequence: CASNPTGSGNTIYF.

J is TRBJ1-3 and V is TRBV21-1. TRBV21-1 is a pseudogene segment. The CDR3 contains 14 residues. CDR3 in amino acids: CASSKVPGGNTIYF. DNA for the CDR3: TGTGCCAGCAGCAAAGTCCCGGGGGGAAACACCATATATTTT.

The chain links TRBV28 to TRBJ2-3, with TRBD1 matching 10 bases. Germline CDR1 MDHEN, CDR2 SYDVKM. The CDR3 is 15 residues long. V lost 3 bases and J lost 5; bases outside the gene matches: 5. Written as DNA, the CDR3 is TGTGCCAGCAGTTTCGGGGACAGGGGTCAAGATACGCAGTATTTT. Translation gives CASSFGDRGQDTQYF.

The chain has TRBV5-6 and TRBJ2-5; perhaps TRBD2 as D (5 bases). Germline lookup yields CDR1 SGHDT and CDR2 YYEEEE. This CDR3 has 14 residues. V was clipped by 5 bases and J by 5 bases, with 16 bases between them. The chain's CDR3 is CASRRAGLEETQYF. The CDR3 DNA reads TGTGCCAGCAGGCGAGCCGGACTGGAGGAGACCCAGTACTTC.